The clone carrying this T cell receptor (beta chain) was recorded at least ten times. The data were obtained in a study of T cells in Graves' hyperthyroidism and ophthalmopathy. Regions amplified from RNA transcripts were the TCR beta CDR3 regions. During a first-round RT-PCR of the TCR CDR3, the HTBI primer set was used. TCRdb processed the multiplex PCR reads anew with MiXCR; each CDR3 protein has one entry. The table lists roughly 300,000 distinct CDR3 sequences, approximately 18% of them singletons, with 45% to 55% in the top ten. The ends were cut back, 3 bases at V and 1 base at J, with 6 bases in the middle. The CDR3 is made up of 13 amino acids.

This clonotype originated in a woman aged 50 to 65 with Graves' hyperthyroidism. Sequencing was carried out using blood. The rearrangement links TRBV12-3 or TRBV12-4 to TRBJ1-1; no firm D call. The CDR3 DNA follows: TGTGCCAGCAGTTTCCAACGGAACACTGAAGCTTTCTTT. Amino acids: CASSFQRNTEAFF.